Listed below are T cell receptor beta chains from one sample, sequenced in a study of cytomegalovirus exposure and HLA in healthy donors. Some clones are missing from TCRdb's copy, which holds only in-frame ones; the method was immunoSEQ multiplex PCR. The sample lists about 140,000 clones, 82% occurring once. The specimen was PBMCs. These receptors originate from a man younger than 40 in good health and CMV-seropositive. CDR3s include the opening cysteine and the closing phenylalanine or tryptophan. D genes are given only for firm matches. Clone size is shown for a subset of rows, as once, few, many or a class of expanded clone.

>.|TRBD1|TRBV28|TRBJ1-2
TGTGCCAGCACCCTCTGGCAGGGGGGTAACTATGGCTACACCTTC
CASTLWQGGNYGYTF
>.|TRBD2|TRBV7-9|TRBJ2-3
TGTGCCAGCAGCTTAGGACTAGCGGGGCTCACAGATACGCAGTATTTT
CASSLGLAGLTDTQYF
>.|TRBD2|TRBV11-2|TRBJ2-7
TGTGCCAGCAGCTCGTCGGCTAGCGGTACCTACGAGCAGTACTTC
CASSSSASGTYEQYF
>few|.|TRBV19|TRBJ2-7
TGTGCCAGTAGTACCTCGAGATTGCCCTACGAGCAGTACTTC
CASSTSRLPYEQYF
>.|TRBD1|TRBV5-6|TRBJ1-5
TGTGCCAGCAGCCAACAGGGGTGGAATCAGCCCCAGCATTTT
CASSQQGWNQPQHF
>once|.|TRBV2|TRBJ2-3
TGTGCCAGCTCAGGGTTTAACACAGATACGCAGTATTTT
CASSGFNTDTQYF
>.|.|TRBV29-1|TRBJ1-4
TGCAGCGGAGCCTTTGCAACTAATGAAAAACTGTTTTTT
CSGAFATNEKLFF
>.|TRBD1|TRBV13|TRBJ1-2
TGTGCCAGCAGCTTAAGTTCAGGGGGTGGTGACAGACCTAACTATGGCTACACCTTC
CASSLSSGGGDRPNYGYTF
>.|TRBD2|TRBV19|TRBJ2-7
TGTGCCAGTAGTTCTGGGGCCCGGGGGGGCTCCTACGAGCAGTACTTC
CASSSGARGGSYEQYF
>.|.|TRBV6-5|TRBJ2-2
TGTGCCAGCAGGACGTTGGGCAGGGAGGTCGGGGAGCTGTTTTTT
CASRTLGREVGELFF
>.|TRBD1|TRBV6-1|TRBJ2-4
TGTGCCAGCAGTGACAGGACAGGGGGCTTAAACATTCAGTACTTC
CASSDRTGGLNIQYF
>.|TRBD2|TRBV5-5|TRBJ2-3
TGTGCCAGCACCTCAATGGGACTAGCGGACACGCAGTATTTT
CASTSMGLADTQYF
>.|.|TRBV11-3|TRBJ2-3
TGTGCCAGCAGCTTTCCCCGGGACTCAGATACGCAGTATTTT
CASSFPRDSDTQYF
>few|.|TRBV19|TRBJ1-1
TGTGCCAGTAGTATTGAGAGGACAAGGGGTGAAGCTTTCTTT
CASSIERTRGEAFF
>once|.|TRBV2|TRBJ2-2
TGTGCCAGCAGGCAGCGGGTCACGAACACCGGGGAGCTGTTTTTT
CASRQRVTNTGELFF
>.|TRBD1|TRBV2|TRBJ1-2
TGTGCCAGGAAAAGTAGGACAGGGTCATATGGCTACACCTTC
CARKSRTGSYGYTF
>.|.|TRBV6-5|TRBJ2-3
TGTGCCAGCAGTGAAGATATCAGGGGCCATCAAAAGTATTTT
CASSEDIRGHQKYF
>.|.|TRBV4-1|TRBJ2-4
TGCGCCAGCAGGGCCGGGGACATTCAGTACTTC
CASRAGDIQYF
>.|TRBD2|TRBV5-6|TRBJ2-7
TGTGCCAGCAGCTGGGGGGGAGGCGAGCAGTACTTC
CASSWGGGEQYF
>once|.|TRBV20-1|TRBJ1-1
TGCAGTGCTTACTTCCTTACTGAAGCTTTCTTT
CSAYFLTEAFF
>once|.|TRBV19|TRBJ2-7
TGTGCCAGTAGTTTACCGGGACACACCTACGAGCAGTACTTC
CASSLPGHTYEQYF
>.|TRBD2|TRBV28|TRBJ2-3
TGTGCCAGCAGCCTCCTAACTAGCGAGGTAGATACGCAGTATTTT
CASSLLTSEVDTQYF
>.|.|TRBV18|TRBJ2-5
TGTGCCAGCGCACGGCGGGTTCAAGAGACCCAGTACTTC
CASARRVQETQYF
>once|.|TRBV10-3|TRBJ2-4
TGTGCCATCAGTGCGGCAGGGTTGGAAAACATTCAGTACTTC
CAISAAGLENIQYF
>once|.|TRBV5-1|TRBJ1-4
TGCGCCAGCAGCTTGGCTGGGGGGGGCGAAAAACTGTTTTTT
CASSLAGGGEKLFF
>.|.|TRBV5-6|TRBJ1-1
TGTGCCAGCAGCTTGGGTCCGGGAAAAGGGACTGAAGCTTTCTTT
CASSLGPGKGTEAFF
>.|.|TRBV5-6|TRBJ2-1
TGTGCCAGCAGGCCCCAGGGGTATACGGATGAGCAGTTCTTC
CASRPQGYTDEQFF
>.|.|TRBV28|TRBJ2-7
TGTGCCAGCAGTTTACGGACTATTTACGAGCAGTACTTC
CASSLRTIYEQYF
>.|TRBD1|TRBV10-3|TRBJ2-7
TGTGCCATCAGTGACGTGGGACAGGGTATATACGAGCAGTACTTC
CAISDVGQGIYEQYF
>.|.|TRBV5-8|TRBJ1-4
TGTGCCAGCAGCTTGGGAATAAGTCCGGATGGCGGTGAAAAACTGTTTTTT
CASSLGISPDGGEKLFF
>.|.|TRBV7-9|TRBJ2-5
TGTGCCAGCAACCTGATGGGAGCGCCGGACGGGGAGACCCAGTACTTC
CASNLMGAPDGETQYF
>.|TRBD1|TRBV19|TRBJ2-2
TGTGCCAGTAGTCGCCCGGGACAGGGGATCTGGGAGCTGTTTTTT
CASSRPGQGIWELFF
>.|.|TRBV27|TRBJ1-5
TGTGCCAGCAGTTTAGTTGGGGCCAGGGGGCCCCAGCATTTT
CASSLVGARGPQHF
>.|.|TRBV7-3|TRBJ2-1
TGTGCCAGCAGCTTAACCGGGTTCGACGAGCAGTTCTTC
CASSLTGFDEQFF
>.|.|TRBV29-1|TRBJ1-5
TGCAGCGTGTCCAGGGGAACCAATCAGCCCCAGCATTTT
CSVSRGTNQPQHF
>.|.|TRBV21-1|TRBJ1-1
TGTGCCAGCAGCAACCTCTACACTGAAGCTTTCTTT
CASSNLYTEAFF
>.|TRBD1|TRBV11-2|TRBJ1-1
TGTGCCAGCAGTTCAGACAGGGGAGGAACTGAAGCTTTCTTT
CASSSDRGGTEAFF
>.|.|TRBV6-5|TRBJ1-2
TGTGCCAGCAGATCGACGGACAGAGCTAACTATGGCTACACCTTC
CASRSTDRANYGYTF
>.|.|TRBV7-6|TRBJ2-5
TGTGCCAGCAGCCCCGGGCTAGCGCCTCCCCCGTACTTC
CASSPGLAPPPYF
>few|.|TRBV21-1|TRBJ2-6
TGTGCCAGCATCGTCACCGGGACAGGACCCTCTGGGGCCAACGTCCTGACTTTC
CASIVTGTGPSGANVLTF
>.|.|TRBV5-1|TRBJ2-6
TGCGCCAGCAGCGAACCAGGGGGGTCTGTCTCTGGGGCCAACGTCCTGACTTTC
CASSEPGGSVSGANVLTF
>.|.|TRBV28|TRBJ1-1
TGTGCCAGCAGTTTAGAGGAAGCCACTGAAGCTTTCTTT
CASSLEEATEAFF
>.|.|TRBV9|TRBJ2-5
TGTGCCAGCAGCGTAGGTGAGGGTGAGGGACAAGAGACCCAGTACTTC
CASSVGEGEGQETQYF
>.|TRBD2|TRBV10-3|TRBJ2-7
TGTGCCATCAGCTCGGGACTAGCGGACTACGAGCAGTACTTC
CAISSGLADYEQYF
>.|TRBD1|TRBV30|TRBJ1-4
TGTGCCTGGAGTTCCGGGACAGGGTTGACTAATGAAAAACTGTTTTTT
CAWSSGTGLTNEKLFF
>.|.|TRBV18|TRBJ1-6
TGTGCCAGCTCACCACCTTCTTATAATTCACCCCTCCACTTT
CASSPPSYNSPLHF
>few|TRBD1|TRBV2|TRBJ2-3
TGTGCCAGCAGTTCGGACAGGGTTGCAGATACGCAGTATTTT
CASSSDRVADTQYF
>.|TRBD2|TRBV7-2|TRBJ2-6
TGTGCCAGCAGCTTATTGCTAGCGGGAGGAGCTGGGGCCAACGTCCTGACTTTC
CASSLLLAGGAGANVLTF
>once|TRBD2|TRBV5-1|TRBJ2-1
TGCGCCAGCAGCTTGACTAGCGGGATTTACAATGAGCAGTTCTTC
CASSLTSGIYNEQFF
>few|.|TRBV28|TRBJ2-7
TGTGCCAGCAGTCCCGCCGGCGAGCAGTACTTC
CASSPAGEQYF
>.|.|TRBV5-6|TRBJ2-7
TGTGCCAGCAGCCTGGATTGGACAGTCTACGAGCAGTACTTC
CASSLDWTVYEQYF
>.|TRBD1|TRBV4-1|TRBJ1-5
TGCGCCAGCAGCCAATGGAGGGACAGGGGTAGGCCCCAGCATTTT
CASSQWRDRGRPQHF
>.|.|TRBV4-2|TRBJ1-4
TGTGCCAGCAGCCATCCCCAGGGGAATGAAAAACTGTTTTTT
CASSHPQGNEKLFF
>.|.|TRBV5-8|TRBJ2-7
TGTGCCAGCAGCTTAACGCCCGTCGGGACATCTTCCTACGAGCAGTACTTC
CASSLTPVGTSSYEQYF